This T cell receptor beta chain comes out of a study of post-analysis software for immune sequencing data. Background on the study: The cohort encompassed relapsing-remitting, secondary progressive and progressive-relapsing multiple sclerosis disease courses.

Study-level findings and limits: Controls' normalized Chao1 diversity significantly exceeded that of multiple sclerosis patients. Samples made in the same batch grouped tightly together by F measure. Four or five TRBV segments (TRBV5-6, TRBV5-1 and TRBV20-1 among them) occurred more frequently in patients than in controls.

Prepared TCR beta cDNA libraries contained unique molecular identifiers. Starting from roughly 1 to 10 million T cells, the study yielded roughly 0.5 million cDNA molecules. TCRdb redid the calling of the PCR reads with MiXCR, one entry per CDR3 protein. This repertoire shows about 500,000 distinct CDR3 sequences, around 40% found once; its top ten account for 12%. This CDR3 contains 11 residues. The germline gives CDR1 DFQATT, CDR2 SNEGSKA (reference sequence). The V and J ends lost 3 bases and 10 bases respectively, with 12 bases between them. Turning to this clonotype: Its antigen is not known.

The chain recombines TRBV20-1 with TRBJ1-1; no clear D. Sequences were obtained from blood. The receptor comes from a girl aged 10 to 17 with multiple sclerosis. CDR3 region: CSARGLSGAFF. CDR3 DNA: TGCAGTGCTAGGGGATTGAGTGGAGCTTTCTTT.